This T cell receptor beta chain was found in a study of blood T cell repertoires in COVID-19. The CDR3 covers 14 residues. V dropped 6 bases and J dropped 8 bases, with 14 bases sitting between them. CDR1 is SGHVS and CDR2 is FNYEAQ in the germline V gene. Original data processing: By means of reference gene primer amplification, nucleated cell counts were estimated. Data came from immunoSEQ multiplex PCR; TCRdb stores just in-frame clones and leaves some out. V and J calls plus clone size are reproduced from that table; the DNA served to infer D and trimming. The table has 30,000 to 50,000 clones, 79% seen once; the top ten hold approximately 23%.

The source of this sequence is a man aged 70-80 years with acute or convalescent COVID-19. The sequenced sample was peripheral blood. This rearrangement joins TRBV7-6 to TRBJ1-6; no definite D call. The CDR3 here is CASSLRGIDSPLHF. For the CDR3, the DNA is TGTGCCAGCAGTCTACGGGGAATCGATTCACCCCTCCACTTT.